Each of the 32 T cell receptor beta chains below was sequenced from the same sample in a study of CD8 T cells in ankylosing spondylitis. TCRdb re-derived calls from the 5' RACE reads in MiXCR, one entry per CDR3 protein. The data hold about 360,000 distinct CDR3 sequences, with about 15% observed a single time. What was sequenced was blood, either unsorted or a sorted T cell fraction (not recorded which). These receptors were taken from a male donor with ankylosing spondylitis or in good health (not recorded which).

The chain recombines TRBV11-2 with TRBJ2-1; D possibly corresponds to TRBD1 (6 bases). The CDR3 contains 15 residues. Germline V gene lookup returns CDR1 SGHAT and CDR2 FQNNGV. The germline V and J ends were trimmed by 4 bases and 4 bases, with 14 bases remaining between them. In DNA form, the CDR3 reads TGTGCCAGCAGCTCCGACGGACAGACTTACAATGAGCAGTTCTTC. Its translation: CASSSDGQTYNEQFF.

This clonotype was seen more than once but under ten times. The rearrangement links TRBV29-1 to TRBJ1-5, with D possibly being TRBD1 (5 bases). V was cut by 4 bases and J by 2 bases, with 9 bases left in between. The germline V gene encodes CDR1 SQVTM and CDR2 ANQGSEA. The CDR3 sequence is 13 residues long. The CDR3 reads CSVGVGGNQPQHF. The CDR3 nucleotides read TGCAGCGTTGGCGTGGGGGGCAATCAGCCCCAGCATTTT.

V gene TRBV20-1 combines with J gene TRBJ2-1; D unresolved. Per the germline V gene, CDR1 is DFQATT and CDR2 is SNEGSKA (reference sequence). The length of the CDR3 is 13 residues. V was cut by 6 bases and J by 0 bases, with 9 bases left in between. The chain's CDR3 is CSAVHSSYNEQFF. The DNA for the CDR3 is TGCAGTGCCGTCCATAGCTCCTACAATGAGCAGTTCTTC.

This clonotype was picked up a small number of times. The chain has TRBV5-1 and TRBJ1-2; weak D call: TRBD1 (6 bases). Trimming removed 3 bases from V and 5 bases from J, with 14 bases in between. Germline CDR1 reads SGHRS; CDR2 reads YFSETQ. The CDR3 totals 14 residues. The CDR3 DNA follows: TGCGCCAGCAGCTCGCAACCAGGGGAGTATGGCTACACCTTC. Protein product: CASSSQPGEYGYTF.

The V and J genes are TRBV5-1 and TRBJ2-7; D gene ambiguous. The CDR3 extends over 16 amino acids. Trimming took off 2 bases at V and 0 bases at J, with 15 bases between the two ends. Germline V gene lookup returns CDR1 SGHRS and CDR2 YFSETQ. The CDR3 protein is CASSLGTDAYSYEQYF. The CDR3 DNA reads TGCGCCAGCAGCTTAGGCACGGACGCCTACTCCTACGAGCAGTACTTC. The full variable domain, in which reference TRBV5-1 and TRBJ2-7 provide the parts outside the CDR3, is KAGVTQTPRYLIKTRGQQVTLSCSPISGHRSVSWYQQTPGQGLQFLFEYFSETQRNKGNFPGRFSGRQFSNSRSEMNVSTLELGDSALYLCASSLGTDAYSYEQYFGPGTRLTVT.

This chain uses TRBV5-5 with TRBJ2-2; a possible D gene is TRBD2 (6 bases). Germline V gene sequence: CDR1 SGHKS, CDR2 YYEKEE (reference sequence). The V and J ends lost 4 bases and 1 base respectively, with 11 bases between them. The CDR3 covers 15 residues. The CDR3 spells CASSPGSGNTGELFF. The CDR3 DNA reads TGTGCCAGCAGCCCCGGGAGCGGGAACACCGGGGAGCTGTTTTTT.

The sample holds a few counts of this clonotype. This rearrangement joins TRBV10-2 to TRBJ1-2, with a possible D match to TRBD1 (5 bases). V was clipped by 3 bases and J by 4 bases, with 12 bases between them. The CDR3 sequence is 14 residues long. Germline V gene data show CDR1 as WSHSY and CDR2 as SAAADI. CDR3: CASSDPGEGYGYTF. DNA of the CDR3: TGCGCCAGCAGTGACCCGGGGGAGGGCTATGGCTACACCTTC.

This clonotype was seen a handful of times. The rearrangement links TRBV4-2 to TRBJ2-1, with 12 bases fitting TRBD2. CDR1 is LGHNA, CDR2 YNFKEQ, per germline. This CDR3 comprises 15 residues. The J segment lost 8 bases and the V segment lost 2 bases, leaving 4 bases of the junction unmatched. CDR3 residues: CASSQPTSGRYEQFF. CDR3 nucleotide sequence: TGTGCCAGCAGCCAACCCACTAGCGGGAGGTATGAGCAGTTCTTC.

This clonotype was picked up many times. The chain has TRBV2 and TRBJ2-3, with D hard to call. Germline CDR1 reads SNHLY; CDR2 reads FYNNEI. Trimming took 2 bases from V and 7 from J, leaving 7 bases between them. The CDR3 runs 12 residues. The CDR3: CASSETRNTQYF. In DNA, the CDR3 is TGTGCCAGCAGTGAAACCAGGAATACGCAGTATTTT.

This clonotype appeared a few times. The chain combines TRBV4-1 with TRBJ2-1, with 12 bases matching TRBD2. After removal of 0 bases from V and 5 bases from J, the junction contained 5 bases not matched to a gene. Germline V CDR1 and CDR2: MGHRA, YSYEKL. CDR3 size: 17 residues. As DNA, the CDR3 is TGCGCCAGCAGCCAAGATCCGACTAGCGGGAGCCACAATGAGCAGTTCTTC. Translation gives CASSQDPTSGSHNEQFF.

This clonotype was observed at least ten times. This chain connects TRBV10-3 to TRBJ1-2; maybe TRBD1 (5 bases). CDR3 length: 16 amino acids. V lost 2 bases to trimming and J lost 2 bases, with 15 bases between them. Germline CDR1 and CDR2: ENHRY and SYGVKD. For the CDR3, the DNA is TGTGCCATCAGTGAGGGGGCCAGGGCTCTAAACTATGGCTACACCTTC. It yields the protein CAISEGARALNYGYTF.

Only a few counts were recorded for this clonotype. The chain uses TRBV2 and TRBJ1-2; weak D call: TRBD1 (5 bases). CDR3 length: 15 amino acids. V was clipped by 1 base and J by 5 bases, with 14 bases between them. Germline-derived CDR1 and CDR2 are SNHLY and FYNNEI. The CDR3, as DNA: TGTGCCAGCAGTGAAGGAGTAAGGCAGGGATATGGCTACACCTTC. This encodes CASSEGVRQGYGYTF.

The rearrangement joins TRBV7-2 to TRBJ2-5; 14 bases match TRBD2. The CDR3 is made up of 16 amino acids. Losses at the gene ends were 1 base for V and 5 bases for J; bases not matched to a gene: 3. The germline V gene encodes CDR1 SGHTA and CDR2 FQGNSA. The CDR3 loop reads CASSLGTSGGRETQYF. The DNA of the CDR3 is TGTGCCAGCAGCTTAGGGACTAGCGGGGGGAGGGAGACCCAGTACTTC.

The chain joins TRBV5-1 to TRBJ2-3; maybe TRBD2 (5 bases). This CDR3 comprises 17 residues. Per germline, CDR1 SGHRS and CDR2 YFSETQ. Between the trimmed V and J ends, which lost 1 base and 3 bases, there was a span of 18 bases. CDR3 loop: CASSLMITAGRTDTQYF. The CDR3 DNA is TGCGCCAGCAGCTTGATGATAACGGCGGGCCGGACAGATACGCAGTATTTT.

The chain recombines TRBV5-1 with TRBJ2-2; D gene uncertain. The germline V and J ends were trimmed by 6 bases and 1 base, with 10 bases remaining between them. This CDR3 comprises 14 residues. Germline V gene data show CDR1 as SGHRS and CDR2 as YFSETQ. CDR3 sequence reads: CASTTPKNTGELFF. CDR3 coding DNA: TGCGCCAGCACCACCCCCAAGAACACCGGGGAGCTGTTTTTT.

This clonotype was seen a handful of times. The chain has TRBV6-1 and TRBJ2-3; D might be TRBD2 (6 bases). V lost 2 bases to trimming and J lost 4 bases, with 13 bases between them. Germline lookup yields CDR1 MNHNS and CDR2 SASEGT. There are 15 residues in the CDR3. In DNA form, the CDR3 reads TGTGCCAGCAGTGAATTGCCTAGCGAGGCAGATACGCAGTATTTT. Its protein product is CASSELPSEADTQYF.

This sequence joins TRBV5-1 and TRBJ2-7, with D uncertain. In germline, CDR1 is SGHRS, CDR2 YFSETQ. The germline V and J ends were trimmed by 0 bases and 2 bases, with 9 bases remaining between them. The CDR3 runs 14 residues. This CDR3 reads CASSLVPSAYEQYF. The CDR3 DNA reads as TGCGCCAGCAGCTTGGTTCCGTCAGCCTACGAGCAGTACTTC.

V usage is TRBV6-1 and J usage is TRBJ2-2; maybe TRBD1 (5 bases). The V end was cut by 4 bases, the J end by 0 bases, with 9 bases between. CDR1 is MNHNS and CDR2 is SASEGT in the germline V gene. The CDR3 is 15 amino acids. CDR3 in amino acids: CASSGQGSNTGELFF. CDR3 DNA sequence: TGTGCCAGCAGTGGTCAGGGATCGAACACCGGGGAGCTGTTTTTT.

This chain links TRBV6-1 with TRBJ1-1, with no clear D. The germline gives CDR1 MNHNS, CDR2 SASEGT. With 7 bases removed from V and 3 bases from J, the gap between germline ends came to 12 bases. CDR3 size: 13 residues. CDR3 bases: TGTGCCAGCACGAGGCAGACGGACACTGAAGCTTTCTTT. Its protein product is CASTRQTDTEAFF.

This clonotype was counted between two and nine times. This rearrangement joins TRBV20-1 to TRBJ1-2; D unclear. The germline V gene has CDR1 DFQATT and CDR2 SNEGSKA (reference sequence). CDR3 size: 13 residues. CDR3 bases: TGCAGAGAGGACGGCCTTCCAACCTATGGCTACACCTTC. Translation: CREDGLPTYGYTF.

This clonotype showed up just a few times. The rearrangement uses TRBV10-3 and TRBJ1-2; D is uncertain. The CDR3 length is 14 residues. The germline gives CDR1 ENHRY, CDR2 SYGVKD. V lost 0 bases and J lost 8, with 13 bases in between. Here the CDR3 reads CAISESDGPRGYTF. CDR3 nucleotides: TGTGCCATCAGTGAGTCGGACGGCCCGAGGGGCTACACCTTC.

The rearrangement links TRBV7-9 to TRBJ2-1; tentatively, D is TRBD2 (6 bases). V lost 4 bases to trimming and J lost 9 bases, with 13 bases between them. The CDR3 covers 13 residues. Germline CDR1 and CDR2: SEHNR and FQNEAQ (reference sequence). As DNA, the CDR3 is TGTGCCAGCAGCTGGGAGGCGAAGGGTGAGCAGTTCTTC. This sequence encodes CASSWEAKGEQFF.

V is TRBV10-3 and J is TRBJ2-1; 11 bases align to TRBD2. The V gene end was trimmed by 3 bases and the J gene end by 6 bases; junction bases not matched to a gene: 4. This CDR3 has 15 amino acids. Germline CDR1 and CDR2: ENHRY and SYGVKD. CDR3 in amino acids: CAISETSGGSNEQFF. DNA for the CDR3: TGTGCCATCAGTGAAACTAGCGGGGGCTCCAATGAGCAGTTCTTC.

The table lists this clonotype with a few counts. This sequence joins TRBV5-1 and TRBJ2-2; possible D gene TRBD1, 7 bases. The V and J ends lost 6 bases and 6 bases respectively, with 18 bases between them. There are 15 residues in the CDR3. Germline CDR1 and CDR2: SGHRS and YFSETQ. CDR3 sequence (DNA): TGCGCCAGCAACACGGACAGGCCGGGGGCCGGGGAGCTGTTTTTT. Translated: CASNTDRPGAGELFF.

This clonotype was observed at least ten times. This chain uses TRBV28 with TRBJ2-1; 9 bases align to TRBD1. Trimming took 4 bases from V and 7 from J; bases not matched to a gene: 11. From germline, CDR1 is MDHEN and CDR2 SYDVKM. This CDR3 has 16 residues. The CDR3: CASSSRDRALWNEQFF. The DNA for the CDR3 is TGTGCCAGCAGTTCCCGGGACAGGGCTTTGTGGAATGAGCAGTTCTTC.

This clonotype has just a few counts. The CDR3 nucleotides read TGTGCCAGCAGCCGAAGGGGTGATACGCAGTATTTT. As protein: CASSRRGDTQYF. This chain uses TRBV7-2 with TRBJ2-3, with D possibly TRBD1 on 5 matching bases. CDR1 and CDR2 (germline): SGHTA, FQGNSA. The CDR3 is made up of 12 amino acids. Trimming pared 5 bases from V and 6 bases from J, leaving 9 bases between.

In this sample, this clonotype turned up a few times. V usage is TRBV12-3 or TRBV12-4 and J usage is TRBJ1-2; D is undetermined. The V gene lost 0 bases and the J gene lost 4 bases, with 9 bases spanning the gap. The CDR3 has 14 residues. The CDR3 region is CASSLARQSYGYTF. For the CDR3, the DNA is TGTGCCAGCAGTTTAGCACGGCAGTCCTATGGCTACACCTTC.

This clonotype was counted a few times. Written as DNA, the CDR3 is TGTGCCATCAGCCGGACCCAGGCCTACACCTTC. Protein product: CAISRTQAYTF. The J gene is TRBJ1-2, the V gene TRBV10-3, with D hard to call. Germline V CDR1 and CDR2: ENHRY, SYGVKD. Trimming shortened V by 6 bases and J by 10 bases, and 12 bases separated the two germline ends. This CDR3 comprises 11 residues.

This clonotype has a handful of counts. This chain joins TRBV15 and TRBJ2-5; no clear D. Germline values: CDR1 LNHNV, CDR2 YYDKDF (reference sequence). V lost 0 bases and J lost 4, with 12 bases in between. The CDR3 covers 15 residues. The chain's CDR3 is CATSRDRPPGETQYF. DNA of the CDR3: TGTGCCACCAGCAGAGATCGACCACCGGGAGAGACCCAGTACTTC.

This rearrangement joins TRBV12-3 or TRBV12-4 to TRBJ1-2; no clear D. V was pared by 2 bases and J by 4 bases, with 14 bases between. The CDR3 runs to 15 residues. The chain's CDR3 is CASSLRLAGGYGYTF. DNA for the CDR3: TGTGCCAGCAGTTTAAGGCTGGCAGGCGGCTATGGCTACACCTTC.

The sample holds a few counts of this clonotype. The chain combines TRBV20-1 with TRBJ1-4, with D unclear. CDR1 is DFQATT, CDR2 SNEGSKA, per germline (reference sequence). The CDR3 runs 13 residues. Trimming left V 4 bases short and J 10 bases short, with 16 bases between. CDR3 DNA sequence: TGCAGTGCTATGGGTCCGGTAGGCGGAAAACTGTTTTTT. Its translation: CSAMGPVGGKLFF.

There are many counts of this clonotype. The rearrangement joins TRBV10-3 to TRBJ1-2, with D uncertain. The CDR3 runs 13 residues. Trimming left V 3 bases short and J 7 bases short, with 12 bases between. Germline CDR1 is ENHRY and CDR2 is SYGVKD. The CDR3 protein is CAISDTRWSGYTF. Here the CDR3 DNA reads TGTGCCATCAGTGACACCAGGTGGAGTGGCTACACCTTC.